This is a list of T cell receptor beta chains from one sample in a study of Graves' ophthalmopathy and Graves' hyperthyroidism. MiXCR, applied by TCRdb to the multiplex PCR reads, yields one record per CDR3 protein. Among hundreds of thousands of distinct CDR3 sequences, 22% were seen once, and the ten largest hold more than 5.5%. The source material was peripheral blood. Receptor source: a woman aged 18 to 35 with stable Graves' hyperthyroidism. Some clones in this sample may be carry-over from other donors' samples. CDR3s include the opening cysteine and the closing phenylalanine or tryptophan. D genes are given only for firm matches. Rows may omit the clone size; those that give it use once, few, many or a size class.

TRBV7-2	many	NA	TRBJ1-3	CASSLGAQGRNTIYF	TGTGCCAGCAGCTTAGGGGCGCAGGGGCGAAACACCATATATTTT
TRBV2	many	NA	TRBJ1-5	CASSEGSAGQPQHF	TGTGCCAGCAGTGAAGGCAGCGCGGGTCAGCCCCAGCATTTT
TRBV24-1	NA	NA	TRBJ1-5	CATSAANQPQHF	TGTGCCACCAGTGCGGCAAATCAGCCCCAGCATTTT
TRBV7-6	few	TRBD1	TRBJ2-7	CASSFSVAPDRGTYEQYF	TGTGCCAGCAGCTTCAGCGTCGCGCCGGACAGGGGGACCTACGAGCAGTACTTC
TRBV25-1	many	NA	TRBJ1-1	CASIRTDGNTEAFF	TGTGCCAGCATCCGGACGGATGGGAACACTGAAGCTTTCTTT
TRBV6-2/TRBV6-3	NA	NA	TRBJ1-1	CASSYDPTGLGVNTEAFF	TGTGCCAGCAGTTACGATCCTACAGGGTTGGGAGTGAACACTGAAGCTTTCTTT
TRBV6-1	many	TRBD1	TRBJ1-1	CASADRVTEAFF	TGTGCCAGCGCCGACAGGGTCACTGAAGCTTTCTTT
TRBV9	many	TRBD1	TRBJ1-2	CASSQTGGDGYGYTF	TGTGCCAGCAGCCAGACAGGGGGCGATGGCTATGGCTACACCTTC
TRBV30	NA	TRBD1	TRBJ1-2	CAWSPGQPNYGYTF	TGTGCCTGGAGTCCGGGACAGCCTAACTATGGCTACACCTTC
TRBV7-2	few	TRBD2	TRBJ2-7	CASSLALSGVSYEQYF	TGTGCCAGCAGCTTAGCGCTTAGCGGGGTCTCCTACGAGCAGTACTTC
TRBV28	few	NA	TRBJ1-1	CASTRDCTEAFF	TGTGCCAGCACCAGGGACTGCACTGAAGCTTTCTTT
TRBV2	many	TRBD1	TRBJ2-7	CASSVVRTGAYEQYF	TGTGCCAGCAGTGTTGTAAGAACAGGGGCCTACGAGCAGTACTTC
TRBV2	few	TRBD2	TRBJ2-2	CASSEMASGGRNTGELFF	TGTGCCAGCAGTGAAATGGCTAGCGGGGGTCGAAACACCGGGGAGCTGTTTTTT
TRBV7-2	many	NA	TRBJ2-7	CASSLVISGYEQYF	TGTGCCAGCAGCTTAGTAATCTCGGGTTACGAGCAGTACTTC
TRBV6-1	many	TRBD2	TRBJ2-7	CASTIPGGPGEQYF	TGTGCCAGCACTATCCCGGGAGGGCCGGGCGAGCAGTACTTC
TRBV12-3/TRBV12-4	many	NA	TRBJ1-2	CASSFSGVHGYTF	TGTGCCAGCAGTTTTTCGGGGGTCCATGGCTACACCTTC
TRBV2	NA	NA	TRBJ2-2	CASSRTWDGELFF	TGTGCCAGCAGCAGGACCTGGGACGGGGAGCTGTTTTTT
TRBV2	NA	NA	TRBJ1-2	CASTVERDWGRGYTF	TGTGCCAGCACTGTTGAGAGGGATTGGGGTCGGGGCTACACCTTC
TRBV2	many	NA	TRBJ1-1	CASSAWRGLATEAFF	TGTGCCAGCAGTGCCTGGCGGGGTTTGGCCACTGAAGCTTTCTTT
TRBV12-3/TRBV12-4	NA	TRBD1	TRBJ1-2	CASSLGGQGAPYGYTF	TGTGCCAGCAGCCTTGGGGGACAGGGGGCCCCCTATGGCTACACCTTC
TRBV28	NA	NA	TRBJ2-5	CASRWDNQETQYF	TGTGCCAGCAGGTGGGACAACCAAGAGACCCAGTACTTC
TRBV5-1	NA	TRBD1	TRBJ1-6	CASSLSYDRDNYSPLHF	TGCGCCAGCAGCTTGAGCTACGACAGGGACAATTATTCACCCCTCCACTTT
TRBV12-3/TRBV12-4	NA	NA	TRBJ1-5	CASSFRGPKNQPQHF	TGTGCCAGCAGTTTCAGGGGTCCCAAGAATCAGCCCCAGCATTTT
TRBV13	NA	TRBD1	TRBJ1-2	CASSKTGVGYTF	TGTGCCAGCAGCAAGACAGGGGTCGGCTACACCTTC
TRBV11-3	many	TRBD1	TRBJ2-2	CASSFDRVGGELFF	TGTGCCAGCAGCTTTGACAGGGTTGGCGGGGAGCTGTTTTTT
TRBV30	many	NA	TRBJ2-7	CAWRAYRTDPSYEQYF	TGTGCCTGGAGGGCCTACCGGACAGACCCTTCCTACGAGCAGTACTTC
TRBV4-1	many	TRBD1	TRBJ1-1	CASSQGNRGFTDTEAFF	TGCGCCAGCAGCCAAGGTAACAGGGGGTTTACGGACACTGAAGCTTTCTTT
TRBV11-2	many	NA	TRBJ1-5	CASSLGSGFQNQPQHF	TGTGCCAGCAGCTTAGGGTCGGGGTTCCAGAATCAGCCCCAGCATTTT
TRBV6-5	many	NA	TRBJ1-2	CASSYSQGRGYTF	TGTGCCAGCAGTTACTCCCAGGGACGTGGCTACACCTTC
TRBV7-2	many	TRBD2	TRBJ2-7	CASSLAGTSGSYEQYF	TGTGCCAGCAGCTTAGCAGGGACTAGCGGGTCCTACGAGCAGTACTTC
TRBV29-1	few	NA	TRBJ2-5	CTGGSFQETQYF	TGCACCGGGGGTTCCTTCCAAGAGACCCAGTACTTC
TRBV7-9	many	TRBD1	TRBJ2-5	CASSPRQGQETQYF	TGTGCCAGCAGCCCCCGACAGGGACAAGAGACCCAGTACTTC
TRBV12-3/TRBV12-4	NA	TRBD1	TRBJ1-1	CASSRGTGYTEAFF	TGTGCCAGCAGCCGGGGGACAGGGTACACTGAAGCTTTCTTT
TRBV4-2	many	NA	TRBJ2-7	CASSHSREPSYEQYF	TGTGCCAGCAGCCATTCCCGGGAGCCCTCCTACGAGCAGTACTTC
TRBV11-1	NA	NA	TRBJ2-7	CASSLDGGLGEQYF	TGTGCCAGCAGCTTAGATGGGGGCCTTGGCGAGCAGTACTTC
TRBV6-5	many	NA	TRBJ2-2	CASSYSWDPANTGELFF	TGTGCCAGCAGTTACTCCTGGGACCCCGCGAACACCGGGGAGCTGTTTTTT
TRBV28	NA	TRBD1	TRBJ1-5	CASSETGQALSRNQPQHF	TGTGCCAGCAGCGAAACGGGACAGGCGTTGAGTCGCAATCAGCCCCAGCATTTT
TRBV30	NA	NA	TRBJ1-3	CAWSVLNAGNTIYF	TGTGCCTGGAGTGTACTCAATGCTGGAAACACCATATATTTT
TRBV5-6	NA	NA	TRBJ1-1	CASSAGHLNTEAFF	TGTGCCAGCAGCGCGGGACACCTTAACACTGAAGCTTTCTTT
TRBV2	many	TRBD1	TRBJ1-2	CASNPGRDRGANYGYTF	TGTGCCAGCAACCCCGGCCGGGACAGGGGAGCTAACTATGGCTACACCTTC
TRBV11-2	many	NA	TRBJ2-2	CASSLGRGAANTGELFF	TGTGCCAGCAGCTTAGGGAGGGGGGCCGCGAACACCGGGGAGCTGTTTTTT
TRBV7-3	many	NA	TRBJ1-1	CASSRNAHTEAFF	TGTGCCAGCAGCCGGAACGCCCACACTGAAGCTTTCTTT
TRBV12-3/TRBV12-4	many	TRBD1	TRBJ2-3	CASSFRQGATTQYF	TGTGCCAGCAGTTTTAGACAGGGGGCAACTACGCAGTATTTT
TRBV19	NA	NA	TRBJ2-7	CASPVGQRTYEQYF	TGTGCCAGTCCTGTGGGGCAAAGAACCTACGAGCAGTACTTC
TRBV4-1	NA	TRBD2	TRBJ2-5	CASSQDGLAEETQYF	TGCGCCAGCAGCCAAGACGGCCTAGCGGAAGAGACCCAGTACTTC
TRBV9	many	NA	TRBJ1-6	CASSGTGNNSPLHF	TGTGCCAGCAGCGGCACAGGGAACAATTCACCCCTCCACTTT
TRBV7-9	many	TRBD1	TRBJ1-6	CASRHIRQGFADNSPLHF	TGTGCCAGCAGACATATCAGACAGGGTTTTGCGGATAATTCACCCCTCCACTTT
TRBV5-1	many	TRBD2	TRBJ2-4	CASSPGGAPKNIQYF	TGCGCCAGCAGCCCGGGGGGGGCCCCCAAAAACATTCAGTACTTC
TRBV19	many	NA	TRBJ2-3	CASSIVTVTDTQYF	TGTGCCAGTAGTATAGTGACCGTCACAGATACGCAGTATTTT
TRBV29-1	few	NA	TRBJ1-2	CSVVADHLYGYTF	TGCAGCGTTGTGGCCGACCACCTCTATGGCTACACCTTC
TRBV12-3/TRBV12-4	NA	TRBD1	TRBJ1-5	CASSLAGQGRWPQHF	TGTGCCAGCAGTTTAGCGGGACAGGGCCGATGGCCCCAGCATTTT
TRBV12-3/TRBV12-4	many	NA	TRBJ2-5	CASSSSEVQETQYF	TGTGCCAGCAGTAGTTCCGAGGTACAAGAGACCCAGTACTTC